Reported below is one T cell receptor (beta chain). Its antigen is as yet unknown. These data originate in a study of graft-versus-host responses after intestinal transplantation. In the study overall: All of the recipients had induction that used anti-thymocyte globulin, then tacrolimus and steroids for about 3 years.

Method: immunoSEQ multiplex PCR; TCRdb's copy keeps in-frame clones and lacks some. The sample lists 80,000 to 100,000 clones, about 90% seen once, with approximately 0.11% in the top ten. General study results and limits: Detected in recipient marrow were GvH clones, some of which were first observed in ileum or blood. Graft-versus-host to host-versus-graft clonal ratios in allografts were high in patients with graft-donor T cell macrochimerism.

Sequences were derived from unstimulated CD4+ T cells sorted from spleen or lymph node cells, sampled before intestinal transplant. The clonotype originates from a human donor who received an intestinal transplant.

The DNA for the CDR3 is TGTGCCAGCAGCCTAGGGGCAGGAAGCTATGGCTACACCTTC. It codes for CASSLGAGSYGYTF. The chain uses TRBV7-8 and TRBJ1-2; possible D gene TRBD1, 5 bases. The V end was cut by 5 bases, the J end by 4 bases, with 14 bases between. Per the germline V gene, CDR1 is SGHVS and CDR2 is FQNEAQ. CDR3 length: 14 amino acids.